This T cell receptor (beta chain) was documented in a study of tumor-infiltrating lymphocytes in primary liver carcinoma. Study-wide context: Tumor lesions were T1-T3 N0M0 and spanned roughly 4.2 to 11 cm.

Germline CDR1 is SGHTA and CDR2 is FQGNSA. The V and J ends lost 0 bases and 6 bases, in that order; junction bases with no gene match: 2. The CDR3 loop spans 14 amino acids. Comments on this clonotype: What it binds is unknown.

Study outcomes and limitations: With p = 0.039, the top-250-clone fraction in tumors significantly exceeded that in blood. Presence in all five tumor regions was observed for only about 7.5-24% of top clones.

Extraction of RNA together with DNA used about 17-30 mg of unsorted bulk tissue. Chronic HBV infection, untreated so far, was present in the patients. Using a constant-region primer together with ProtoScript II reverse transcriptase, TCR beta cDNA was made from about 490 ng of total RNA. The TCR beta library was amplified through three nested multiplex PCR rounds in a modified ARM-PCR procedure. The first two PCR rounds used TRBV1-TRBV30 primers with a Cbeta primer, about 9 cycles each. In TCRdb, the multiplex PCR reads were re-called with MiXCR into one record per CDR3 protein. The sample includes 50,000 or so distinct CDR3 sequences, around 77% of them seen just once.

The TCR sequence derives from a man aged 40-55 years with primary liver carcinoma and hepatitis B virus infection. The sample comprised liver tumor tissue from sampling region 5. Subset noted: tumor region T5, tumor centre. The chain combines TRBV7-2 with TRBJ2-7; 10 bases match TRBD1. This chain's CDR3 is CASSLARTGGEQYF. The CDR3 DNA reads TGTGCCAGCAGCTTAGCGCGGACAGGGGGCGAGCAGTACTTC. The full variable domain, rest sourced from reference TRBV7-2 and TRBJ2-7, is GAGVSQSPSNKVTEKGKDVELRCDPISGHTALYWYRQSLGQGLEFLIYFQGNSAPDKSGLPSDRFSAERTGGSVSTLTIQRTQQEDSAVYLCASSLARTGGEQYFGPGTRLTVT.